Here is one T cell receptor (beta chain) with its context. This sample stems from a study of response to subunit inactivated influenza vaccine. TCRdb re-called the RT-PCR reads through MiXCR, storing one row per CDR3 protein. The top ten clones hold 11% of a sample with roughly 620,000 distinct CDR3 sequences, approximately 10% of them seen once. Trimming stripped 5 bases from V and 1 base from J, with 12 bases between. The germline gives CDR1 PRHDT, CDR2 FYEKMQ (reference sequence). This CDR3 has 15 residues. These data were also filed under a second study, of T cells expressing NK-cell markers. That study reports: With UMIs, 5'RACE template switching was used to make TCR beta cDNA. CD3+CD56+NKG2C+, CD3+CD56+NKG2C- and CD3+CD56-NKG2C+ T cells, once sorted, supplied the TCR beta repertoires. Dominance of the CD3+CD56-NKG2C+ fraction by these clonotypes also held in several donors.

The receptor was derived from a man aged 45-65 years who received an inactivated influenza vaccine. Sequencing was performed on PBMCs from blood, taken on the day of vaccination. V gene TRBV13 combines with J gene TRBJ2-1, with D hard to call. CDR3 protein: CASSHSAPSYNEQFF. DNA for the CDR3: TGTGCCAGCAGCCATAGTGCGCCATCCTACAATGAGCAGTTCTTC.